This TCR beta chain was retrieved from a study of CD4 T cells in relation to SARS-CoV-2 and coronaviruses. Libraries were prepared by immunoSEQ multiplex PCR; TCRdb keeps only in-frame clonotypes and omits some of them. The sample has about 26,000 clones, around 76% seen once. With 6 bases removed from V and 8 bases from J, the gap between germline ends came to 8 bases. The CDR3 consists of 11 residues. The germline V gene encodes CDR1 MNHEY and CDR2 SVGAGI. Study-wide results and caveats: Samples before the pandemic and after infection were not matched within any donor.

Regarding this clone: Its antigen is not known.

Unexposed donor CD4+ T cells date from about 2011-2019, before the COVID-19 pandemic. After about 10 days of culture, CD4+ T cells were isolated. This receptor was taken from a human donor in good health. Input material: CD4+ T cells from PBMCs, cultured in vitro. The J gene is TRBJ2-4, the V gene TRBV6-5; D remains ambiguous. In DNA form, the CDR3 reads TGTGCCAGCAGCAAAAGGGACATTCAGTACTTC. Amino acid sequence: CASSKRDIQYF.